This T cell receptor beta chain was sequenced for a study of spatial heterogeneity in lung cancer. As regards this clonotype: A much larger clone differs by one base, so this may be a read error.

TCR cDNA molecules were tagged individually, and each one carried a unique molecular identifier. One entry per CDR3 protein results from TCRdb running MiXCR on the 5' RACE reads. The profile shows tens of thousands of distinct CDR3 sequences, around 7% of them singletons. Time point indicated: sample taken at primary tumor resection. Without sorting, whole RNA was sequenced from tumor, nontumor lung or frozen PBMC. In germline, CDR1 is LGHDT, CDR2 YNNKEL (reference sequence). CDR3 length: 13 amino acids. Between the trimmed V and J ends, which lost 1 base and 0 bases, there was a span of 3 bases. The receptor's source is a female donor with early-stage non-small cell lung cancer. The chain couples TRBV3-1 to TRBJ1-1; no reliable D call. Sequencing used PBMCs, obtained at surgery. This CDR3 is CASSQAMNTEAFF. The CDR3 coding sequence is TGTGCCAGCAGCCAAGCTATGAACACTGAAGCTTTCTTT.